Reported below is one T cell receptor beta chain. The antigen is undetermined. Data came from immunoSEQ multiplex PCR; TCRdb stores just in-frame clones and leaves some out. Among about 130,000 clones listed, roughly 87% were seen once. The sample originates from a study of T cell responses to AZD1222 COVID-19 vaccine. General observations from the study: Donors skewed white British and female; clonal diversity was possibly underestimated. After two AZD1222 doses, spike-specific TCR breadth and depth rose versus day 0. Reportedly, nearly half the spike-specific TCRs target unmutated variant regions.

There are 15 residues in the CDR3. From germline, CDR1 is MDHEN and CDR2 SYDVKM. V was pared by 3 bases and J by 5 bases, with 16 bases between. The sequencing used peripheral blood, collected on day 0 of AZD1222 vaccination. This clonotype was obtained from an adult in good health. The V gene is TRBV28, the J gene TRBJ2-5; D may correspond to TRBD1 or TRBD2 (6 bases each). CDR3 sequence reads: CASSFQSGAEETQYF. The CDR3 nucleotides read TGTGCCAGCAGTTTCCAGTCGGGGGCGGAGGAGACCCAGTACTTC.